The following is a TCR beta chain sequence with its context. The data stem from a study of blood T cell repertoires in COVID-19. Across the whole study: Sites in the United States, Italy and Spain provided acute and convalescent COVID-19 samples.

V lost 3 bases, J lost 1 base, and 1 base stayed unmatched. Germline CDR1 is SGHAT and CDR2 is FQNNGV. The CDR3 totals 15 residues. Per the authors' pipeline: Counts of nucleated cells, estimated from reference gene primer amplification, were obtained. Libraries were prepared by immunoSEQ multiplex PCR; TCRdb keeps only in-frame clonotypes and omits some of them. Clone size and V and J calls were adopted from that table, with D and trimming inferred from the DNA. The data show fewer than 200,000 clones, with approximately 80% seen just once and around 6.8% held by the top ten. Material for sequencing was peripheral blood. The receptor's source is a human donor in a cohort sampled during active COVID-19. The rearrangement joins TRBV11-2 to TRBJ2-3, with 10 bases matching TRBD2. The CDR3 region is CASSLGTSGTDTQYF. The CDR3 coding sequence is TGTGCCAGCAGCTTGGGGACTAGCGGCACAGATACGCAGTATTTT.